Detailed here is one TCR beta chain. No antigen is known for it. Measured with immunoSEQ multiplex PCR; TCRdb has only the in-frame clones, and not every one. The sample carries about 1.1 million clones, roughly 77% recorded once. Germline V lookup: CDR1 SEHNR, CDR2 FQNEAQ (reference sequence). The CDR3 spans 18 residues. Trimming removed 0 bases from V and 3 bases from J; junction bases left unmatched: 6. These data originate in a study of shared clonotypes between healthy human individuals. General observations from the study: Blood was the sole source, and tissue repertoires probably differ.

The V gene is TRBV7-9, the J gene TRBJ2-7; 15 nucleotides align to TRBD2. The sequence derives from a man younger than 35 in good health. Some clones in this sample may be carry-over from other donors' samples. Material: memory CD4+ T cells from PBMCs. Subset noted: CD45RA-negative fraction. Here the CDR3 DNA reads TGTGCCAGCAGCTTAGCCCCGGGACTAGCGGGGGGAAGCTACGAGCAGTACTTC. Translating it yields CASSLAPGLAGGSYEQYF.